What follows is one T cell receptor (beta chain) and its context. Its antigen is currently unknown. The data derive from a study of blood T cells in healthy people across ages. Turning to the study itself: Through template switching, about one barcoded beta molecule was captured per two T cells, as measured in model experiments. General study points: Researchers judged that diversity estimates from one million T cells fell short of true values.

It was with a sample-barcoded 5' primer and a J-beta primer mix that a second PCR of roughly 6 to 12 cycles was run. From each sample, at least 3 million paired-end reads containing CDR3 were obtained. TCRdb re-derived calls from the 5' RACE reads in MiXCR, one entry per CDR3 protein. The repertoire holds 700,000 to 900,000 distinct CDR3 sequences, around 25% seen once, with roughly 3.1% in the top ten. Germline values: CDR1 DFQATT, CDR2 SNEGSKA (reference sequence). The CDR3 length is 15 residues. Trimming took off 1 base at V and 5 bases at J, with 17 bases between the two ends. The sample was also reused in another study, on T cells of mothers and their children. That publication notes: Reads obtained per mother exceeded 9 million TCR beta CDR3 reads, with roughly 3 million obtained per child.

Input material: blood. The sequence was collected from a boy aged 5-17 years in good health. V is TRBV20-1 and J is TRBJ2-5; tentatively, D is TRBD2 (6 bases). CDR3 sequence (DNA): TGCAGTGCTAGAGCGGGACTGGAGTTTCGGGAGACCCAGTACTTC. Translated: CSARAGLEFRETQYF.